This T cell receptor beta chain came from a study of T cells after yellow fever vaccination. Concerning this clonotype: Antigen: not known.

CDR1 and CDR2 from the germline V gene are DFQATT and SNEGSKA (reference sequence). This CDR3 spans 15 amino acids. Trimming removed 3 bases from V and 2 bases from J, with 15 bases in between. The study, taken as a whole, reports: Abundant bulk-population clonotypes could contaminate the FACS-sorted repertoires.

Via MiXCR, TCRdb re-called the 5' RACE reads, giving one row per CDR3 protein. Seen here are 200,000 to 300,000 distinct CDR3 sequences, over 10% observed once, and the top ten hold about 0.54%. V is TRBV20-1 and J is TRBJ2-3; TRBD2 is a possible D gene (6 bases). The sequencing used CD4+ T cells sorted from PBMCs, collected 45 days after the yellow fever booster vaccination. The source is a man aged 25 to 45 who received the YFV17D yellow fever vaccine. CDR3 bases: TGCAGTGCTAGTGGACGGGGGATCTTCACAGATACGCAGTATTTT. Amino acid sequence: CSASGRGIFTDTQYF.